The entry that follows covers one T cell receptor beta chain sequence. Antigen unknown. Some clones are missing from TCRdb's copy, which holds only in-frame ones; the method was immunoSEQ multiplex PCR. The table has 65,000 to 100,000 clones, around 90% seen once. This entry comes from a study of graft-versus-host responses after intestinal transplantation. Study information: Recipients obtained multivisceral, liver-intestinal, or isolated intestinal transplants. All recipients were given anti-thymocyte globulin induction, and tacrolimus and steroids were then administered for roughly 3 years.

Study outcomes and limitations: The study associated peak circulating GvH clone levels with early post-transplant HvG declines.

Germline V gene sequence: CDR1 SGHVS, CDR2 FQNEAQ. The germline V and J ends were trimmed by 0 bases and 0 bases, with 11 bases remaining between them. The CDR3 runs to 16 residues. The starting material was unstimulated CD8+ T cells sorted from spleen or lymph node cells, obtained before transplant. The clonotype was recovered from a human donor who was the organ donor for an intestinal transplant. The chain combines TRBV7-8 with TRBJ1-2; D remains ambiguous. CDR3 region: CASSLASGRTNYGYTF. Written as DNA, the CDR3 is TGTGCCAGCAGCTTAGCCTCGGGGAGGACTAACTATGGCTACACCTTC.